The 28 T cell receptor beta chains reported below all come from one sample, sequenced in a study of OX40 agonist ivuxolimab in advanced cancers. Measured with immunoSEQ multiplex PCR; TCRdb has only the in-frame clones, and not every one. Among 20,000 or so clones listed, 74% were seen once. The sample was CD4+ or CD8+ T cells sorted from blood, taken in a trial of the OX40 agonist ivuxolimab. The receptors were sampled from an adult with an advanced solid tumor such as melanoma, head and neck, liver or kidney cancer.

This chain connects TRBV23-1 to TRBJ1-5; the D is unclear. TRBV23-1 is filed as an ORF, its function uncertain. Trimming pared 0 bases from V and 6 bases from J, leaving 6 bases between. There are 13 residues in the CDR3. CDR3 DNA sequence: TGCGCCAGCAGTCAATCGGAGAGTCAGCCCCAGCATTTT. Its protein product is CASSQSESQPQHF.

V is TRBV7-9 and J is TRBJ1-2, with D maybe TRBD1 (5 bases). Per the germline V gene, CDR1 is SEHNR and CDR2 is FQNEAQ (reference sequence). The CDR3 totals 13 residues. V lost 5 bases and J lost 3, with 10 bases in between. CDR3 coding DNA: TGTGCCAGCAGCCGCGGGGGGGACTATGGCTACACCTTC. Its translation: CASSRGGDYGYTF.

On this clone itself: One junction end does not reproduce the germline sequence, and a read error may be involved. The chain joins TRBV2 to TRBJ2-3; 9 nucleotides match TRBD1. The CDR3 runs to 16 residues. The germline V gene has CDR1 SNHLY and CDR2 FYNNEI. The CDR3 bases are TGTGTCAGCAGCACAGGGGGCCTATCTAGCACAGATACGCAGTATTTT. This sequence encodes CVSSTGGLSSTDTQYF.

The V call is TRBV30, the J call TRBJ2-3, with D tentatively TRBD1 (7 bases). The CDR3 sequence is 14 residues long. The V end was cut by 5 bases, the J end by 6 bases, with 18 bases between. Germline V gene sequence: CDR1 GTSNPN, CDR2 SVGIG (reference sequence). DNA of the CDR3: TGTGCCTGGGGAGGGATAGGGGGCGCGGATACGCAGTATTTT. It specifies CAWGGIGGADTQYF.

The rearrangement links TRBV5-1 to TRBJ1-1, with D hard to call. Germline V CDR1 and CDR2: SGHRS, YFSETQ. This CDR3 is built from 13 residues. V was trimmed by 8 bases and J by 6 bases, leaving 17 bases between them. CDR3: CASTGPLAPEAFF. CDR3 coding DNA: TGCGCCAGTACCGGGCCCCTCGCCCCTGAAGCTTTCTTT.

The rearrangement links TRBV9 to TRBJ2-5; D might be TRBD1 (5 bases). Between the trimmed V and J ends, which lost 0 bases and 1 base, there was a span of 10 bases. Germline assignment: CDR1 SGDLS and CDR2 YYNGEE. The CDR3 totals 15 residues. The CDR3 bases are TGTGCCAGCAGCGTAGATGGAACAGGCCAAGAGACCCAGTACTTC. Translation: CASSVDGTGQETQYF.

CDR3 sequence (DNA): TGCGCCAGCAGTTTGGAGGGTGCCGCTGGAAACACCATATATTTT. It is translated as CASSLEGAAGNTIYF. This chain joins TRBV23-1 and TRBJ1-3; D gene ambiguous. TRBV23-1 is filed as an ORF, its function uncertain. Trimming removed 5 bases from V and 2 bases from J, with 13 bases in between. The CDR3 length is 15 residues.

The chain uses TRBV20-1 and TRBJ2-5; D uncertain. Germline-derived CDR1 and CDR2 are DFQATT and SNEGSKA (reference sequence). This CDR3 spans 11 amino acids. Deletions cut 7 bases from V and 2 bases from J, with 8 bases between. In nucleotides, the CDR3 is TGCAGTGGGACGCTGCAAGAGACCCAGTACTTC. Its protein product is CSGTLQETQYF.

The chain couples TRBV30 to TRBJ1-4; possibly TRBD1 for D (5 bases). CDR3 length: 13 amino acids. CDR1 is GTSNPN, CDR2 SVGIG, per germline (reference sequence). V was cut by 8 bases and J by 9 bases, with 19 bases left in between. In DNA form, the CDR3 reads TGTGCCGGTCACCAGGGTATTGATCAAAAACTGTTTTTT. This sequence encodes CAGHQGIDQKLFF.

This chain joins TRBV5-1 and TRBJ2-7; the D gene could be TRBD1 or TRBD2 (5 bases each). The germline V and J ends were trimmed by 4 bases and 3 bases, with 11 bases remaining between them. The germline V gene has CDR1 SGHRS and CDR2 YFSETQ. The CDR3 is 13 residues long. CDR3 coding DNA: TGCGCCAGCAGCCTGGGACCTGACTACGAGCAGTACTTC. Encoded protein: CASSLGPDYEQYF.

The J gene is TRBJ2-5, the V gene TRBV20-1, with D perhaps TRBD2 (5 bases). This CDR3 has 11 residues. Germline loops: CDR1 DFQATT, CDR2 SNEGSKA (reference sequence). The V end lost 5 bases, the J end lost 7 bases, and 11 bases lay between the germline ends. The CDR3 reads CSARQAGTQYF. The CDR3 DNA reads TGCAGTGCTCGCCAGGCGGGGACCCAGTACTTC.

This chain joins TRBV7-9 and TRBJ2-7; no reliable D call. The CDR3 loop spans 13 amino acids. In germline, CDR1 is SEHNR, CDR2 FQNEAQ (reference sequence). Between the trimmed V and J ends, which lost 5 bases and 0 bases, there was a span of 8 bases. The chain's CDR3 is CASSPESSYEQYF. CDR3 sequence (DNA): TGTGCCAGCAGCCCCGAGAGCTCCTACGAGCAGTACTTC.

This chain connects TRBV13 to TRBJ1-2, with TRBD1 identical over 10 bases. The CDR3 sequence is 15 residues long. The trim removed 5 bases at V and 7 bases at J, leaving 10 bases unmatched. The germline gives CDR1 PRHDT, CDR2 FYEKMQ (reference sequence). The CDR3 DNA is TGTGCCAGCAGCACACGGACAGGGGGTTGGGTTGGCTACACCTTC. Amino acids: CASSTRTGGWVGYTF.

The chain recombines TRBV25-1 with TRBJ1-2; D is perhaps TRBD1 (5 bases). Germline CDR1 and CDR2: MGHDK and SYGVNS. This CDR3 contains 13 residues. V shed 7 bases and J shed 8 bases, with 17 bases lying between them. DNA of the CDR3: TGTGCCAGCACTCAAGGGACCTCACGCGGCTACACCTTC. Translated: CASTQGTSRGYTF.

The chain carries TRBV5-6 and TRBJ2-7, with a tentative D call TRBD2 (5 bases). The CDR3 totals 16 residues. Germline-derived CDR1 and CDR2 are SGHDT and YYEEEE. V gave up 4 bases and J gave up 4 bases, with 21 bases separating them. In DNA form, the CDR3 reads TGTGCCAGCAGCGAAGACCCGCTTAGAGGGTCGTACGAGCAGTACTTC. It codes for CASSEDPLRGSYEQYF.

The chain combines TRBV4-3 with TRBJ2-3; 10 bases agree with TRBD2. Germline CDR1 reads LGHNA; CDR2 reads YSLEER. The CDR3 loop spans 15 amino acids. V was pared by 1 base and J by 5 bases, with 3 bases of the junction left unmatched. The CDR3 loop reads CASSQGPSGGDTQYF. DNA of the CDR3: TGCGCCAGCAGCCAAGGGCCTAGCGGGGGAGATACGCAGTATTTT.

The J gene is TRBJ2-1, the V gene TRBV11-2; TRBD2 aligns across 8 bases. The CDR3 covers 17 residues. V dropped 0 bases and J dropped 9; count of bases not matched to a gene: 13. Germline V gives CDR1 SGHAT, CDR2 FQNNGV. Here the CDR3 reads CASSLERATTSVGEQFF. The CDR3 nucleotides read TGTGCCAGCAGCTTAGAAAGGGCAACGACTAGCGTGGGTGAGCAGTTCTTC.

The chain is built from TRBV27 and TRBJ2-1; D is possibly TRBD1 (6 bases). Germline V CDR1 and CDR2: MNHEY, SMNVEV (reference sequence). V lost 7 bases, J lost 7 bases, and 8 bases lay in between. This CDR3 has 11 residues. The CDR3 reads CASTGVNEQFF. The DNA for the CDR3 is TGTGCCAGCACAGGGGTGAATGAGCAGTTCTTC.

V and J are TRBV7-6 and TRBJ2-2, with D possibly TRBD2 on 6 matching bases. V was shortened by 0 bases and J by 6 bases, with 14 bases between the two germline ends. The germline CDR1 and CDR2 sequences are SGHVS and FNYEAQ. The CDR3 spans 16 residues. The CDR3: CASSLALGGFAGELFF. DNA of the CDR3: TGTGCCAGCAGCTTAGCGCTTGGGGGGTTCGCCGGGGAGCTGTTTTTT.

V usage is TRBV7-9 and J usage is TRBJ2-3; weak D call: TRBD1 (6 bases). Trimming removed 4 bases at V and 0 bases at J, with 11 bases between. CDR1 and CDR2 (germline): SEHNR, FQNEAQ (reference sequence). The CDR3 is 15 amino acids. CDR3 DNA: TGTGCCAGCAGCTCCCAGGGGATTAGCACAGATACGCAGTATTTT. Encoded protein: CASSSQGISTDTQYF.

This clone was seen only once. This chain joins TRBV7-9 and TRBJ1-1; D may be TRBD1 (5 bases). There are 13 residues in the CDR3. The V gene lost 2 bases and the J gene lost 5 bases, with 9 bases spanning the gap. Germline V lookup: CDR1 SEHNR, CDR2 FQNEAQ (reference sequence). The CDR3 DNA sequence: TGTGCCAGCAGCTTAAGTGGGGGAACTGAAGCTTTCTTT. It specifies CASSLSGGTEAFF.

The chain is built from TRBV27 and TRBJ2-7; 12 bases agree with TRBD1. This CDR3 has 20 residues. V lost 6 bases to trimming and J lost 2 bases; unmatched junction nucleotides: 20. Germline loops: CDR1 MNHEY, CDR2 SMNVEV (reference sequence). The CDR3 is CASRTVTSRDRGPRPYEQYF. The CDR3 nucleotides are TGTGCCAGCAGAACCGTCACCTCCCGGGACAGGGGGCCGCGCCCCTACGAGCAGTACTTC.

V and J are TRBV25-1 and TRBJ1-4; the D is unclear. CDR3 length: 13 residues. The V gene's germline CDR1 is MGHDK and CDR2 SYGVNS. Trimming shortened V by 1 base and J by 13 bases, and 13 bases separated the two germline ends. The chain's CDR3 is CASSESMGLALFF. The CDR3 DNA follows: TGTGCCAGCAGTGAATCGATGGGGTTGGCACTGTTTTTT.

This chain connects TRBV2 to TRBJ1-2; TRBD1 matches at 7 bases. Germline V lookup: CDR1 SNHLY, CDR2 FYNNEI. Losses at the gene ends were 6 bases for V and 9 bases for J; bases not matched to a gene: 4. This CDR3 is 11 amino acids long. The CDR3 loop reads CASRTGTSYTF. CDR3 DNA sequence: TGTGCCAGCAGGACAGGGACCAGCTACACCTTC. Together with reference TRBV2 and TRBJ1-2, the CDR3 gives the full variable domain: EPEVTQTPSHQVTQMGQEVILRCVPISNHLYFYWYRQILGQKVEFLVSFYNNEISEKSEIFDDQFSVERPDGSNFTLKIRSTKLEDSAMYFCASRTGTSYTFGSGTRLTVV.

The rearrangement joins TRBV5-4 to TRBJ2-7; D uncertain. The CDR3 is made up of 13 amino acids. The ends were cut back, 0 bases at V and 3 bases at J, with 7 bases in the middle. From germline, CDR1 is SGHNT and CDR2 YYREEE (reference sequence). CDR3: CASSLASSYEQYF. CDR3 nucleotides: TGTGCCAGCAGCTTGGCCTCCAGCTACGAGCAGTACTTC.

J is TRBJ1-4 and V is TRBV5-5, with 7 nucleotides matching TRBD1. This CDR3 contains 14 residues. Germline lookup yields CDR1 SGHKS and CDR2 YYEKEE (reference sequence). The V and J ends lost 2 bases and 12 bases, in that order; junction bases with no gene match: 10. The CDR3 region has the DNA TGTGCCAGCAGCTTCGGGACAGACCCCGGAGAACTGTTTTTT. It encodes CASSFGTDPGELFF.

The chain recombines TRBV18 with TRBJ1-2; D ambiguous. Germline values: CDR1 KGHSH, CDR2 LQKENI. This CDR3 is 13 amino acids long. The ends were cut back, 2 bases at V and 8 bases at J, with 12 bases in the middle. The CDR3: CASSPRWGSGYTF. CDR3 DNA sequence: TGTGCCAGCTCACCAAGGTGGGGAAGCGGCTACACCTTC. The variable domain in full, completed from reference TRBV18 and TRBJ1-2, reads NAGVMQNPRHLVRRRGQEARLRCSPMKGHSHVYWYRQLPEEGLKFMVYLQKENIIDESGMPKERFSAEFPKEGPSILRIQQVVRGDSAAYFCASSPRWGSGYTFGSGTRLTVV.

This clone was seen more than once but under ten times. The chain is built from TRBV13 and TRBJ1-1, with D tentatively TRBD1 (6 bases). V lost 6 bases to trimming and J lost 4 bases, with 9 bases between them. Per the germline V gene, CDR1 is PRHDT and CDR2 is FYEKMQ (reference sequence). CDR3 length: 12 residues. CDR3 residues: CASRAGVTEAFF. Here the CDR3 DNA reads TGTGCCAGCAGGGCAGGGGTCACTGAAGCTTTCTTT.